The table lists the clone carrying this T cell receptor beta chain with a few counts. The data were taken from a study of cytotoxic CD8 clonotypes in ibrutinib-treated CLL. Using immunoSEQ multiplex PCR, the repertoire was profiled, and TCRdb retains in-frame clones only, with some absent. The data contain 50,000 to 70,000 clones, 54% of them singletons. Germline lookup yields CDR1 MDHEN and CDR2 SYDVKM. The germline V and J ends were trimmed by 1 base and 0 bases, with 4 bases remaining between them. The CDR3 has 14 residues. The chain combines TRBV28 with TRBJ1-5; D ambiguous. This TCR came from a human donor with chronic lymphocytic leukemia. The source was PBMCs, collected at disease progression, from a patient treated with ibrutinib. The CDR3 DNA sequence: TGTGCCAGCAGTTTATACAGTAGCAATCAGCCCCAGCATTTT. It codes for CASSLYSSNQPQHF.